This is a list of T cell receptor beta chains from one sample in a study of T cell changes during pregnancy in multiple sclerosis. Measured with immunoSEQ multiplex PCR; TCRdb has only the in-frame clones, and not every one. The sample has tens of thousands of clones; approximately 90% are singletons. Sequencing used CD4+ T cells from peripheral blood mononuclear cells, obtained after pregnancy. These receptors came from a female donor with multiple sclerosis, enrolled in a pregnancy study. CDR3s include the opening cysteine and the closing phenylalanine or tryptophan. The D gene is left open where the match is weak.

d_gene: .
j_gene: TRBJ1-5
v_gene: TRBV7-2
CDR3aa: CASSFYEDQPQHF
CDR3nt: TGTGCCAGCAGCTTTTATGAGGATCAGCCCCAGCATTTT

d_gene: .
j_gene: TRBJ2-7
v_gene: TRBV2
CDR3aa: CASSEAFRGKDF
CDR3nt: TGTGCCAGCAGTGAAGCTTTCCGGGGAAAGGACTTC

d_gene: TRBD1
j_gene: TRBJ1-2
v_gene: TRBV28
CDR3aa: CASRSGTDYGYTF
CDR3nt: TGTGCCAGCAGGTCGGGGACAGACTATGGCTACACCTTC

d_gene: TRBD2
j_gene: TRBJ2-3
v_gene: TRBV5-1
CDR3aa: CASSLYTSGGPSTDTQYF
CDR3nt: TGCGCCAGCAGCTTGTATACTAGCGGGGGACCTAGCACAGATACGCAGTATTTT

d_gene: .
j_gene: TRBJ1-2
v_gene: TRBV5-6
CDR3aa: CASSSGGGHNVYGYTF
CDR3nt: TGTGCCAGCAGCTCGGGGGGGGGACACAACGTCTATGGCTACACCTTC

d_gene: .
j_gene: TRBJ1-5
v_gene: TRBV19
CDR3aa: CASSRGGGSNQPQHF
CDR3nt: TGTGCCAGTAGTAGAGGCGGGGGTAGCAATCAGCCCCAGCATTTT

d_gene: .
j_gene: TRBJ2-7
v_gene: TRBV5-4
CDR3aa: CASSLGQETYEQYF
CDR3nt: TGTGCCAGCAGCTTGGGGCAGGAAACCTACGAGCAGTACTTC

d_gene: TRBD1
j_gene: TRBJ1-1
v_gene: TRBV25-1
CDR3aa: CASSEWGQGSNTEAFF
CDR3nt: TGTGCCAGCAGTGAATGGGGACAGGGGTCCAACACTGAAGCTTTCTTT

d_gene: TRBD2
j_gene: TRBJ2-3
v_gene: TRBV7-2
CDR3aa: CASSLDWALAGRDTQYF
CDR3nt: TGTGCCAGCAGCTTAGATTGGGCACTAGCGGGGAGAGATACGCAGTATTTT

d_gene: .
j_gene: TRBJ1-1
v_gene: TRBV18
CDR3aa: CASSFDRTYEAFF
CDR3nt: TGTGCCAGCTCATTTGACAGGACTTATGAAGCTTTCTTT

d_gene: TRBD1
j_gene: TRBJ1-6
v_gene: TRBV9
CDR3aa: CASSVDGQGISPLHF
CDR3nt: TGTGCCAGCAGCGTAGATGGACAGGGGATCTCACCCCTCCACTTT